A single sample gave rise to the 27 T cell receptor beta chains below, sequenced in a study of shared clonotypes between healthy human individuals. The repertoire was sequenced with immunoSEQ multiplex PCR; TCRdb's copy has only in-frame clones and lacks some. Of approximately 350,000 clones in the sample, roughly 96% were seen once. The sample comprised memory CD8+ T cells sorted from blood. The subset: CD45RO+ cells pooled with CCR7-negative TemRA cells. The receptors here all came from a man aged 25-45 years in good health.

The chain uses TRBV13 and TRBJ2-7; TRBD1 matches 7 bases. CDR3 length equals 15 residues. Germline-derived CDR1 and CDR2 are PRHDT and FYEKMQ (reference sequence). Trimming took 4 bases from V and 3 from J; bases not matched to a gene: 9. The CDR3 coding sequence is TGTGCCAGCAGCTCCTACCGACAGGGCCACTACGAGCAGTACTTC. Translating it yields CASSSYRQGHYEQYF. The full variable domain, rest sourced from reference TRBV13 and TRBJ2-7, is AAGVIQSPRHLIKEKRETATLKCYPIPRHDTVYWYQQGPGQDPQFLISFYEKMQSDKGSIPDRFSAQQFSDYHSELNMSSLELGDSALYFCASSSYRQGHYEQYFGPGTRLTVT.

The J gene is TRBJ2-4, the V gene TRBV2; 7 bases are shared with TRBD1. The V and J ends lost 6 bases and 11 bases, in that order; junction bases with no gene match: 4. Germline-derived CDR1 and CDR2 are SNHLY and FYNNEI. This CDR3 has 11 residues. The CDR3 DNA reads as TGTGCCAGCAGGAGGACAGGATTTCAGTACTTC. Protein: CASRRTGFQYF.

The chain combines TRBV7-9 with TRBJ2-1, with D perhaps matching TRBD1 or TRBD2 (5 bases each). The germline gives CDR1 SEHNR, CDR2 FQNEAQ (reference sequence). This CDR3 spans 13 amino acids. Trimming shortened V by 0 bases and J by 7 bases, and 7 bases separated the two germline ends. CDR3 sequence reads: CASSLAGVNEQFF. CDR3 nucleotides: TGTGCCAGCAGCTTAGCGGGGGTAAATGAGCAGTTCTTC.

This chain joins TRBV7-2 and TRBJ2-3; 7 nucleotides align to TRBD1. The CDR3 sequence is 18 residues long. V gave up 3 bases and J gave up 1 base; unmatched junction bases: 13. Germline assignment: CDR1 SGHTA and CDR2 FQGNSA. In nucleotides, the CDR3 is TGTGCCAGCAGCTTTCTAAGGGGGCAACCGCGCGGCACAGATACGCAGTATTTT. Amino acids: CASSFLRGQPRGTDTQYF.

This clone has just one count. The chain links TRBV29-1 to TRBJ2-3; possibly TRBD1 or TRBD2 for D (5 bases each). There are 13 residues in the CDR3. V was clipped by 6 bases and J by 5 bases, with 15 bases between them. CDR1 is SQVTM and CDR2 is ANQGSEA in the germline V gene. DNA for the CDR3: TGCAGCGTCGGGGCTCACCAGGGAGATACGCAGTATTTT. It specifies CSVGAHQGDTQYF.

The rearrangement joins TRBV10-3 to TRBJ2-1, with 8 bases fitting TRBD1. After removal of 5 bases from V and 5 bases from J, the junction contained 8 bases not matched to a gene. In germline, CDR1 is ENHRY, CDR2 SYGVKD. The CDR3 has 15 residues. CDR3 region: CAISKDRDRNNEQFF. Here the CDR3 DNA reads TGTGCCATCAGTAAGGACAGGGATAGAAACAATGAGCAGTTCTTC.

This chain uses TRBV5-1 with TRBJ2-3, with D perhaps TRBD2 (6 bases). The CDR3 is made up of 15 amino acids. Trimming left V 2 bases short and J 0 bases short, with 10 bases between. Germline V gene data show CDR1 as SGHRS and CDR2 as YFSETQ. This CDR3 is CASSFGGTSTDTQYF. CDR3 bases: TGCGCCAGCAGCTTTGGCGGGACTAGCACAGATACGCAGTATTTT. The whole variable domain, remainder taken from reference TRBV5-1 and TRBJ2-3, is KAGVTQTPRYLIKTRGQQVTLSCSPISGHRSVSWYQQTPGQGLQFLFEYFSETQRNKGNFPGRFSGRQFSNSRSEMNVSTLELGDSALYLCASSFGGTSTDTQYFGPGTRLTVL.

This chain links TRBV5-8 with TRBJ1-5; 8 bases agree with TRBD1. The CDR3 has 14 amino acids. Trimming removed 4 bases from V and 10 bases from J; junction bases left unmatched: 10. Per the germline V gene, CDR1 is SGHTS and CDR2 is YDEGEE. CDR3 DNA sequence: TGTGCCAGCAGCCTGACAGGGGCAATCAGCCCCCAGCATTTT. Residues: CASSLTGAISPQHF.

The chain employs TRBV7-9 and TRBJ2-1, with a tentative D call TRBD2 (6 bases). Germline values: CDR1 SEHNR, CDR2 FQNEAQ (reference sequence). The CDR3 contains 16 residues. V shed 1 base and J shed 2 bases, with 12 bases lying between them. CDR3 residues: CASSLGTGDPYNEQFF. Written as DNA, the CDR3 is TGTGCCAGCAGCTTAGGCACGGGAGACCCCTACAATGAGCAGTTCTTC.

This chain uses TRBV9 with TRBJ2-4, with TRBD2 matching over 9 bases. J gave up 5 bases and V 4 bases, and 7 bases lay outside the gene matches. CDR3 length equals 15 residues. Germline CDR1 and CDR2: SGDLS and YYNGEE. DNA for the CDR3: TGTGCCAGCAGCCGTAGCGGGAGCGGGGAAAACATTCAGTACTTC. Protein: CASSRSGSGENIQYF.

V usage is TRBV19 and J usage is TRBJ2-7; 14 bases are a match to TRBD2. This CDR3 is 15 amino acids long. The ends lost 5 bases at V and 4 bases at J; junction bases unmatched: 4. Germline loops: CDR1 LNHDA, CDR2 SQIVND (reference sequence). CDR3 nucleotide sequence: TGTGCCAGTAGTTCGGGACTAGCGGGAGCTTACGAGCAGTACTTC. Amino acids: CASSSGLAGAYEQYF.

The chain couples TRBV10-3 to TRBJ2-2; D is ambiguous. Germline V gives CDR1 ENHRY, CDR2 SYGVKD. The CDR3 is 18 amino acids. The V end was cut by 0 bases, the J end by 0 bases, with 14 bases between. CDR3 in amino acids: CAISESGVGSANTGELFF. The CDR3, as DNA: TGTGCCATCAGTGAGTCTGGAGTGGGCTCCGCGAACACCGGGGAGCTGTTTTTT.

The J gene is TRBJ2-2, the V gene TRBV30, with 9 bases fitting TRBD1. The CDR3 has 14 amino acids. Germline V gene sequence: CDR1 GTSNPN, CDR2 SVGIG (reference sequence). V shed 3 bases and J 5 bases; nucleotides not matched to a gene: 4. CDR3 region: CAWRTGGYTGELFF. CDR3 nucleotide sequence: TGTGCCTGGAGGACAGGGGGATATACCGGGGAGCTGTTTTTT.

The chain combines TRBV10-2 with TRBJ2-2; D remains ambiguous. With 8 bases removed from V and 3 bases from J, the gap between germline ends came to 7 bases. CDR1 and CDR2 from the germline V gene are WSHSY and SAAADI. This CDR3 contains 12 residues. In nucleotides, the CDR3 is TGCGCCAGCCGCTCGGACACCGGGGAGCTGTTTTTT. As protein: CASRSDTGELFF.

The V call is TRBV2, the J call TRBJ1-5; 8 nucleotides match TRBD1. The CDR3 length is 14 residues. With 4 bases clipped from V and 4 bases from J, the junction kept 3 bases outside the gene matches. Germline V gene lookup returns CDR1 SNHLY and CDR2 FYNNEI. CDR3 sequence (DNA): TGTGCCAGCAGTGTAGGACAGGGTAATCAGCCCCAGCATTTT. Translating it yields CASSVGQGNQPQHF. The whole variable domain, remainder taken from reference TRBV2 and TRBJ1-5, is EPEVTQTPSHQVTQMGQEVILRCVPISNHLYFYWYRQILGQKVEFLVSFYNNEISEKSEIFDDQFSVERPDGSNFTLKIRSTKLEDSAMYFCASSVGQGNQPQHFGDGTRLSIL.

CDR3 DNA: TGTGCCAGTAGCCCCCCGGCAGGAGGCGGCAATCAGCCCCAGCATTTT. It encodes CASSPPAGGGNQPQHF. The chain recombines TRBV19 with TRBJ1-5; no clear D. Looked up from germline, CDR1 is LNHDA and CDR2 is SQIVND (reference sequence). This CDR3 is built from 16 residues. The ends were cut back, 6 bases at V and 2 bases at J, with 17 bases in the middle.

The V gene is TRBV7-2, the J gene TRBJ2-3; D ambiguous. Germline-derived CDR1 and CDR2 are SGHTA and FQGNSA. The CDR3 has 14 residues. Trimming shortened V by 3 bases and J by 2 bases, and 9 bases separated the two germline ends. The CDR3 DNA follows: TGTGCCAGCAGCTTCAAACTAATCACAGATACGCAGTATTTT. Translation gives CASSFKLITDTQYF.

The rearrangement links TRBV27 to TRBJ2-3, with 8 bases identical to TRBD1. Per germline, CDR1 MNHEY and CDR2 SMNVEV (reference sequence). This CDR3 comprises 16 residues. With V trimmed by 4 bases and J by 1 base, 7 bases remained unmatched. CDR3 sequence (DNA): TGTGCCAGCAGTTCGACGGACAGGGCCGGCACAGATACGCAGTATTTT. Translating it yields CASSSTDRAGTDTQYF.

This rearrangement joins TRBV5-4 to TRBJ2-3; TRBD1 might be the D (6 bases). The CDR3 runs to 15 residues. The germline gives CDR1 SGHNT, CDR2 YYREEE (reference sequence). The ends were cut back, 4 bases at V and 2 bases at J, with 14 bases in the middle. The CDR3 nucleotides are TGTGCCAGCAGCCGGACAGCCCTTGACACAGATACGCAGTATTTT. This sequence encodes CASSRTALDTDTQYF.

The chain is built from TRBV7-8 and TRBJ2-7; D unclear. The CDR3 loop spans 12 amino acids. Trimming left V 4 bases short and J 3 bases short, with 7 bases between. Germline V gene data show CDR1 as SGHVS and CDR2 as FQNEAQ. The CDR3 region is CASSSEIYEQYF. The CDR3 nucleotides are TGTGCCAGCAGCTCAGAGATCTACGAGCAGTACTTC.

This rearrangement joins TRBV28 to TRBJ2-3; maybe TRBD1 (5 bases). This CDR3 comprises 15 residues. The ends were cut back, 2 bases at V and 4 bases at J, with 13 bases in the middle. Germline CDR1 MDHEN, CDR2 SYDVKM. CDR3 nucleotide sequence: TGTGCCAGCAGTTTAGTAGGGGCGCCAGCAGATACGCAGTATTTT. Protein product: CASSLVGAPADTQYF.

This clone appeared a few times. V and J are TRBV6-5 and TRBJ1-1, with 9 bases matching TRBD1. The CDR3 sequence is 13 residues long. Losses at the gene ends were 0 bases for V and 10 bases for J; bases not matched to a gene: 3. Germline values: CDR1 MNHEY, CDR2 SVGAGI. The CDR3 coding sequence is TGTGCCAGCAGTTACTCATACAGGGGGCTAGCTTTCTTT. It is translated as CASSYSYRGLAFF.

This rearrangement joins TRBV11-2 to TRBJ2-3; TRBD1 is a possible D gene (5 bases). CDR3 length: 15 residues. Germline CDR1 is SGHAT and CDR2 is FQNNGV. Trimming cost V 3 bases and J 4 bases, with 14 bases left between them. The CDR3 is CASSFGASGADTQYF. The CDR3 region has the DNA TGTGCCAGCAGCTTTGGGGCTAGTGGGGCAGATACGCAGTATTTT.

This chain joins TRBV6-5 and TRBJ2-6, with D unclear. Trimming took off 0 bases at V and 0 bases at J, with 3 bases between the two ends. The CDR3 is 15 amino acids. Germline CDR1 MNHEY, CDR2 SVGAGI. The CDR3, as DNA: TGTGCCAGCAGTTACTCCGGCTCTGGGGCCAACGTCCTGACTTTC. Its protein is CASSYSGSGANVLTF.

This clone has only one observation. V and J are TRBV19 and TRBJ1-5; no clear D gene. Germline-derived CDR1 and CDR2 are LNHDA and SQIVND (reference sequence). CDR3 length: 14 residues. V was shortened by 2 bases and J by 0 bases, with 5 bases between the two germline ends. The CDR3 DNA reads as TGTGCCAGTAGTATACACGTTAGCAATCAGCCCCAGCATTTT. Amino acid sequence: CASSIHVSNQPQHF.

The chain's CDR3 is CAISEAGAGTDTQYF. CDR3 coding DNA: TGTGCCATCAGTGAAGCGGGAGCGGGCACAGATACGCAGTATTTT. The V and J genes are TRBV10-3 and TRBJ2-3, with 8 bases matching TRBD2. This CDR3 is built from 15 residues. CDR1 is ENHRY, CDR2 SYGVKD, per germline. J lost 1 base, V lost 3 bases, and 3 bases had no gene match.

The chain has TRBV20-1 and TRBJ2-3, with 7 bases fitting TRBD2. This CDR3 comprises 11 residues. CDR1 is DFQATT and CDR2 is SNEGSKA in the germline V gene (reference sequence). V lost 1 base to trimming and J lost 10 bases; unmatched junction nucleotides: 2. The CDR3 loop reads CSARGLAAQYF. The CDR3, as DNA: TGCAGTGCTAGAGGCCTAGCGGCGCAGTATTTT.